This TCR beta chain appears in the sequencing data of a study of T cells in Graves' hyperthyroidism and ophthalmopathy. In the study overall: Peripheral blood was drawn at first diagnosis, prior to all treatment.

The germline V gene has CDR1 MDHEN and CDR2 SYDVKM. The CDR3 extends over 14 amino acids. V was pared by 7 bases and J by 6 bases, with 9 bases of the junction left unmatched. Amplification of TCR beta CDR3 regions was performed using RNA transcripts as template. A first-round RT-PCR of the TCR CDR3 used the HTBI primer set. Each CDR3 protein is one row after TCRdb ran MiXCR on the multiplex PCR reads. The data show some 420,000 distinct CDR3 sequences, around 15% seen once. V gene TRBV28 combines with J gene TRBJ2-7, with 10 positions matching TRBD1. Sequenced input: blood. This clonotype was obtained from a woman between 18 and 29 years old with Graves' hyperthyroidism. The CDR3 DNA is TGTGCCAGCACCCCCGACAGGGGGCGTTCCGAGCAGTACTTC. It is translated as CASTPDRGRSEQYF.